This T cell receptor beta chain was sequenced during a study of cytomegalovirus exposure and HLA in healthy donors. The overall study: Of all 400 or so donors who were genotyped, 75% to 90% belonged to the Caucasian-associated ancestry cluster.

Use of 60 Vbeta and 13 Jbeta primers characterized the PCR. Sequencing used immunoSEQ multiplex PCR; TCRdb keeps in-frame clones, though not all of them. Found here are about 270,000 clones, around two thirds of them singletons; the top ten hold roughly 2.4%. This CDR3 region has 16 residues. V was cut by 2 bases and J by 4 bases, with 15 bases left in between. Germline V lookup: CDR1 MDHEN, CDR2 SYDVKM. The origin of this receptor is a female donor in good health and CMV-seronegative. The chain uses TRBV28 and TRBJ2-1; a possible D gene is TRBD2 (7 bases). Sequences were obtained from PBMCs. The CDR3: CASSLTEGGGYNEQFF. CDR3 coding DNA: TGTGCCAGCAGTTTAACAGAAGGGGGAGGGTACAATGAGCAGTTCTTC.